The present T cell receptor beta chain was sequenced within a study of T cell repertoires in ileal Crohn's disease. In regard to this clone: Its target is unknown.

Time point of the sample: neoterminal ileum biopsy at postoperative endoscopy, about 6 months after surgery. Adults with ileal or ileocolonic Crohn's disease and an indication for resection were eligible. The CDR3 extends over 17 amino acids. The V gene's germline CDR1 is MGHDK and CDR2 SYGVNS. The junction had 7 bases not matched to a gene; V was cut back by 3 bases and J by 0 bases. Study results and limitations: Endoscopy was done a median approximately 6.9 months after surgery. Compared with CD4 T cells, sorted CD8 cells carried more expanded clones. Clonal expansions were more frequent in active smokers than non-smokers at surgery.

TCRdb's copy holds only in-frame clones and misses some; the assay was immunoSEQ multiplex PCR. The profile shows thousands of clones, around three quarters of them singletons. This receptor was identified in an adult with Crohn's disease. The chain combines TRBV25-1 with TRBJ1-5; TRBD1 matches 8 bases. Sequenced input: ileal tissue. Here the CDR3 reads CASSEGQVSYSNQPQHF. DNA for the CDR3: TGTGCCAGCAGTGAGGGACAGGTGAGCTATAGCAATCAGCCCCAGCATTTT.